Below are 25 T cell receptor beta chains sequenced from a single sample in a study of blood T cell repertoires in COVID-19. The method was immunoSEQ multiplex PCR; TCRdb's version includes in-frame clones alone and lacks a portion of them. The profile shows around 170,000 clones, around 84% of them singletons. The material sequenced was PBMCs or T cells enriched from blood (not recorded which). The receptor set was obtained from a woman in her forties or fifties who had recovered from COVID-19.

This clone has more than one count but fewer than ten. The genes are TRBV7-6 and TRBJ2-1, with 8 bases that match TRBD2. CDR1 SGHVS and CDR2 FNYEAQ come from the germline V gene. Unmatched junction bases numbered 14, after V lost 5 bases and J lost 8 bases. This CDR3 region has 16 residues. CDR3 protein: CASSSREGPRVYEQFF. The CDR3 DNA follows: TGTGCCAGCAGCAGCCGGGAGGGCCCCCGGGTGTATGAGCAGTTCTTC.

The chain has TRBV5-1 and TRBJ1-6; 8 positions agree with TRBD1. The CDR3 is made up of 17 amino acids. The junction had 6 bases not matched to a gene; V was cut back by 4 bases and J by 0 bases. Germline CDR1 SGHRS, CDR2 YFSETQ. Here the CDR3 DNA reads TGCGCCAGCAGCGACCGACAGGGGAGCTCCTATAATTCACCCCTCCACTTT. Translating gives CASSDRQGSSYNSPLHF.

The DNA for the CDR3 is TGTGCCATCAGTGACAGGCCTGCAACTAATGAAAAACTGTTTTTT. Translation gives CAISDRPATNEKLFF. The chain joins TRBV10-3 to TRBJ1-4; no reliable D call. Germline V gene lookup returns CDR1 ENHRY and CDR2 SYGVKD. Deletions cut 3 bases from V and 0 bases from J, with 8 bases between. This CDR3 has 15 amino acids.

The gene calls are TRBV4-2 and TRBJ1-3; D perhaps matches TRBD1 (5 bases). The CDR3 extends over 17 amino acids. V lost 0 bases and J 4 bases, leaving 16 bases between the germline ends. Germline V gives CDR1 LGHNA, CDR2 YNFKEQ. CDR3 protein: CASSQDITNRMGNTIYF. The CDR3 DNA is TGTGCCAGCAGCCAAGATATTACGAACAGGATGGGAAACACCATATATTTT.

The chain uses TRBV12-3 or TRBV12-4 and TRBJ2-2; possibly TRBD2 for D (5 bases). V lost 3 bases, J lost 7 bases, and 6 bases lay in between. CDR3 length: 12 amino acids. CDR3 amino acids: CASSLRVGELFF. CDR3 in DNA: TGTGCCAGCAGTTTGAGGGTCGGGGAGCTGTTTTTT.

The CDR3 reads CASSSGQSNYEQYF. The DNA for the CDR3 is TGTGCCAGCAGTTCTGGACAATCCAACTACGAGCAGTACTTC. The J gene is TRBJ2-7, the V gene TRBV6-5; D possibly corresponds to TRBD1 (5 bases). This CDR3 has 14 residues. V was trimmed by 4 bases and J by 3 bases, leaving 13 bases between them. Germline CDR1 reads MNHEY; CDR2 reads SVGAGI.

The CDR3 loop is CASSSRHAGANVLTF. In DNA form, the CDR3 reads TGTGCCAGCAGCTCAAGACATGCTGGGGCCAACGTCCTGACTTTC. This sequence joins TRBV7-9 and TRBJ2-6, with D unresolved. V was pared by 4 bases and J by 2 bases, with 9 bases between. Germline CDR1 reads SEHNR; CDR2 reads FQNEAQ (reference sequence). The CDR3 sequence is 15 residues long.

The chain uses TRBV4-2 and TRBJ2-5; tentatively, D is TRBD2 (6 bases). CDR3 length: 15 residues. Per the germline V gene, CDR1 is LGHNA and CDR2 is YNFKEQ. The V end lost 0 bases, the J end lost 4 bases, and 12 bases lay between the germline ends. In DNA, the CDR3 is TGTGCCAGCAGCCAAGAGGAGGGGAGGAGAGAGACCCAGTACTTC. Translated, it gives CASSQEEGRRETQYF.

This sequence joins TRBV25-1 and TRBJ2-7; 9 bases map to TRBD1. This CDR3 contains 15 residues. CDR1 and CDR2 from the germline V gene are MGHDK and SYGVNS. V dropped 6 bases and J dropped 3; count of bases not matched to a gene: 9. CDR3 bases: TGTGCCAGCAGGGCCGGTGGGACAGGGAACTACGAGCAGTACTTC. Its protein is CASRAGGTGNYEQYF.

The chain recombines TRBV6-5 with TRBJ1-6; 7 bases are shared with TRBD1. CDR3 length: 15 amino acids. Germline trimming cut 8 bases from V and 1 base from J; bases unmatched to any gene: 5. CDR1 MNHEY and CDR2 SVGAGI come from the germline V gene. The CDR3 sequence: CASGRTGSYNSPLHF. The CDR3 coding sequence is TGTGCCAGCGGAAGGACAGGATCCTATAATTCACCCCTCCACTTT.

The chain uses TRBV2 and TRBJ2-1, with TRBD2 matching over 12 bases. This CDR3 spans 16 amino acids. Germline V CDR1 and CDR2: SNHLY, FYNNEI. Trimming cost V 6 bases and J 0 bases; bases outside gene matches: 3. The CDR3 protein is CASRRLAGDSYNEQFF. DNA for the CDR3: TGTGCCAGCAGAAGACTAGCGGGGGACTCCTACAATGAGCAGTTCTTC.

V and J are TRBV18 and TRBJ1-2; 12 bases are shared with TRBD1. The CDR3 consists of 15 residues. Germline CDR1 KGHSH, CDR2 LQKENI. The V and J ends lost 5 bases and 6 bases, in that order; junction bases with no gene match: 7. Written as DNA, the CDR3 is TGTGCCAGCTCAAACCTAGGGACAGGGGGCGATGGCTACACCTTC. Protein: CASSNLGTGGDGYTF.

The CDR3, as DNA: TGTGCCACCGGGATGGGCTCCTACGAGCAGTACTTC. Translation: CATGMGSYEQYF. The chain joins TRBV19 to TRBJ2-7, with D possibly matching TRBD2 (5 bases). This CDR3 spans 12 amino acids. V gave up 10 bases and J gave up 0 bases, with 10 bases separating them. Germline assignment: CDR1 LNHDA and CDR2 SQIVND (reference sequence).

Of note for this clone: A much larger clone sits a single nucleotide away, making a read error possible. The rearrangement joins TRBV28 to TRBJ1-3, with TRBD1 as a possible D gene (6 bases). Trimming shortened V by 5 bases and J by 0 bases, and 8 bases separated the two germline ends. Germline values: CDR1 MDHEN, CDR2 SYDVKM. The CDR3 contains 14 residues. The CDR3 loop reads CASSTGNSGNTIYF. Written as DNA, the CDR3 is TGTGCCAGCAGTACAGGGAACTCTGGAAACACCATATATTTT.

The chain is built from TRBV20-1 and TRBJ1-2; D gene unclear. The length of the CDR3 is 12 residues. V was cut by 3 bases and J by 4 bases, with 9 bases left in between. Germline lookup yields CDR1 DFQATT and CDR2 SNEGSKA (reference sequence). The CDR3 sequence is CSASQNIYGYTF. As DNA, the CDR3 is TGCAGTGCTAGTCAGAATATCTATGGCTACACCTTC.

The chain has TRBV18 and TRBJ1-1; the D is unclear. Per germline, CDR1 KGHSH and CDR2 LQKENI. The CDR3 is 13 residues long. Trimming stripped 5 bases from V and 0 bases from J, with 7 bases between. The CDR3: CASSASVNTEAFF. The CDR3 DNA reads TGTGCCAGCTCAGCCAGCGTGAACACTGAAGCTTTCTTT. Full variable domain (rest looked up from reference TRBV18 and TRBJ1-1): NAGVMQNPRHLVRRRGQEARLRCSPMKGHSHVYWYRQLPEEGLKFMVYLQKENIIDESGMPKERFSAEFPKEGPSILRIQQVVRGDSAAYFCASSASVNTEAFFGQGTRLTVV.

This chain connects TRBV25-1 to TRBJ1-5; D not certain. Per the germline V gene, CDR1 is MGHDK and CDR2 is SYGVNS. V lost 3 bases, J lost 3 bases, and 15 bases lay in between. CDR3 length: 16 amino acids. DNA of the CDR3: TGTGCCAGCAGTGATCTGGGGAGGGCAGACAATCAGCCCCAGCATTTT. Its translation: CASSDLGRADNQPQHF.

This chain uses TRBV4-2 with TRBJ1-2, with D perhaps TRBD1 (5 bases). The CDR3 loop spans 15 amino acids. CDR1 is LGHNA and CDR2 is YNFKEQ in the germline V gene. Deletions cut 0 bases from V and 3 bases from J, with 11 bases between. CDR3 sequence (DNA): TGTGCCAGCAGCCAAGATGTCAGGGCGGACTATGGCTACACCTTC. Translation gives CASSQDVRADYGYTF.

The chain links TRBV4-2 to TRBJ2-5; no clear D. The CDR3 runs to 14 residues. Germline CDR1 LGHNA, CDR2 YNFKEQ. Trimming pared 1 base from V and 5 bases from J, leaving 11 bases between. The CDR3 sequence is CASSQGSLAETQYF. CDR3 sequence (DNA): TGTGCCAGCAGCCAAGGATCCCTTGCGGAGACCCAGTACTTC.

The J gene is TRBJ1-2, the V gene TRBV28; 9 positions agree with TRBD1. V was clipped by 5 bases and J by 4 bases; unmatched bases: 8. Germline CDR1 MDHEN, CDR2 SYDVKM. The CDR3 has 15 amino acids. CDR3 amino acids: CASSLAQTGGYGYTF. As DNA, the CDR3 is TGTGCCAGCAGTCTAGCTCAGACAGGGGGCTATGGCTACACCTTC.

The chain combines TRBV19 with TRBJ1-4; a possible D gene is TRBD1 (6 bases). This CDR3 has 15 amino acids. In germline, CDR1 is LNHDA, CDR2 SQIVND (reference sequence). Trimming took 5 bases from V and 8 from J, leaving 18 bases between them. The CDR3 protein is CASSWARGGNEKLFF. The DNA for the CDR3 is TGTGCCAGTAGTTGGGCCCGGGGGGGCAACGAAAAACTGTTTTTT.

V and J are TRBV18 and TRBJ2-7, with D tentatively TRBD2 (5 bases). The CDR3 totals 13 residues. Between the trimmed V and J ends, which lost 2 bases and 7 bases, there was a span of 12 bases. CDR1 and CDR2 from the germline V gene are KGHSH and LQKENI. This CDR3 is CASSPAPSGEQYF. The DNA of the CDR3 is TGTGCCAGCTCACCAGCCCCTTCGGGAGAGCAGTACTTC.

For the CDR3, the DNA is TGTGCCAGCAGCAAAGGCGGGCTGTGGGGGCCCCAGTACTTC. Protein: CASSKGGLWGPQYF. The rearrangement uses TRBV21-1 and TRBJ2-5; whether TRBD1, the table's D call, matches the DNA was not checked. TRBV21-1 is labeled a pseudogene. The CDR3 length is 14 residues.

CDR3 amino acids: CASSSKDRAAGYTF. DNA for the CDR3: TGTGCCAGCAGTTCCAAGGACAGGGCAGCTGGCTACACCTTC. The gene calls are TRBV5-4 and TRBJ1-2; 8 nucleotides line up with TRBD1. The CDR3 is 14 residues long. Per the germline V gene, CDR1 is SGHNT and CDR2 is YYREEE (reference sequence). Trimming took 5 bases from V and 7 from J; bases not matched to a gene: 10.

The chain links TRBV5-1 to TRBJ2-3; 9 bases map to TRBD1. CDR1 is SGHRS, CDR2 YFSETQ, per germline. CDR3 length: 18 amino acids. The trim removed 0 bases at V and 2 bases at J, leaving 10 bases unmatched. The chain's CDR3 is CASSLGGTGPLITDTQYF. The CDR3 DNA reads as TGCGCCAGCAGCTTGGGGGGGACAGGGCCGCTTATCACAGATACGCAGTATTTT.